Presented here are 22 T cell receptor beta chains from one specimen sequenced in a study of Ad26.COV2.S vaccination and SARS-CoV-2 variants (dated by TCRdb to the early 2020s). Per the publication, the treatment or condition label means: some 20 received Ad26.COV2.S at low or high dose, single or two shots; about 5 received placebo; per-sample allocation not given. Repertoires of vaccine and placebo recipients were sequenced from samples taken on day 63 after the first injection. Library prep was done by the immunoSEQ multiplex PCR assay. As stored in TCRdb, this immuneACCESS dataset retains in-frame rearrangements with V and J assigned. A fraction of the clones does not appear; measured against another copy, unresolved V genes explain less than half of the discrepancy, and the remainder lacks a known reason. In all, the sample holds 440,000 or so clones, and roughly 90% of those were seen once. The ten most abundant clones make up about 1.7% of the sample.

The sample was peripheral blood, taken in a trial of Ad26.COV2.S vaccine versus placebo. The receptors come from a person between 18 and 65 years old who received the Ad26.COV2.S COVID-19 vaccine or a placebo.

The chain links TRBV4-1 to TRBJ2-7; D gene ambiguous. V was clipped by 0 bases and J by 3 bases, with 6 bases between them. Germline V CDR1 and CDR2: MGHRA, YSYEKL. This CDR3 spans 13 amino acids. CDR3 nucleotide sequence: TGCGCCAGCAGCCAAGAATCGCACTACGAGCAGTACTTC. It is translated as CASSQESHYEQYF.

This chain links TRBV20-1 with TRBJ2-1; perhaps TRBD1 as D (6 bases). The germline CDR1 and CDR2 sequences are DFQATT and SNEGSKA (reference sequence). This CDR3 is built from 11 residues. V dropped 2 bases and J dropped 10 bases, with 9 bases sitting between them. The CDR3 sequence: CSARIRGEQFF. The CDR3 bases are TGCAGTGCTAGAATCAGGGGCGAGCAGTTCTTC.

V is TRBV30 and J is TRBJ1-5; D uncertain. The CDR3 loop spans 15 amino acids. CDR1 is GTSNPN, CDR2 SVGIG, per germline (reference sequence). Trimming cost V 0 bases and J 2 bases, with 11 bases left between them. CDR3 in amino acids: CAWSVLGSGNQPQHF. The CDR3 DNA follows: TGTGCCTGGAGTGTACTAGGGAGCGGCAATCAGCCCCAGCATTTT.

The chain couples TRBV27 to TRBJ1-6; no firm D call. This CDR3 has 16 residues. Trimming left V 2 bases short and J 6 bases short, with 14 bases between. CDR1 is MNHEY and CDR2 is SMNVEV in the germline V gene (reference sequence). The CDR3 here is CASSLGSLQANSPLHF. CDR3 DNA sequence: TGTGCCAGCAGTTTAGGGAGCCTACAAGCTAATTCACCCCTCCACTTT.

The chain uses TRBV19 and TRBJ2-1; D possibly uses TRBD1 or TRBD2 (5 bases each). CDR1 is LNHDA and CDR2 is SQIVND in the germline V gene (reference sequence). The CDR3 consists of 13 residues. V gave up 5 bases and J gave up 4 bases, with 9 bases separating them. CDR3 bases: TGTGCCAGTAGTTTCGGGGCGTACAATGAGCAGTTCTTC. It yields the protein CASSFGAYNEQFF.

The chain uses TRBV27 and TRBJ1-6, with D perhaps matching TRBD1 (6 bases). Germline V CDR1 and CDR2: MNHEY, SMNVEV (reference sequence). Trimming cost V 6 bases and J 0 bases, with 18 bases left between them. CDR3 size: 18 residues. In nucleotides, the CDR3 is TGTGCCAGCAGCTTTGAGCGAGGGGGGAGCTCCTATAATTCACCCCTCCACTTT. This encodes CASSFERGGSSYNSPLHF.

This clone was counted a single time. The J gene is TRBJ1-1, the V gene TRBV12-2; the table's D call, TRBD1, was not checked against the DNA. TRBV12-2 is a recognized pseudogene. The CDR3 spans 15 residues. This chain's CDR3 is CASRLAFTVYTEAFF. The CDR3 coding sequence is TGTGCAAGTCGCTTGGCTTTTACAGTATACACTGAAGCTTTCTTT.

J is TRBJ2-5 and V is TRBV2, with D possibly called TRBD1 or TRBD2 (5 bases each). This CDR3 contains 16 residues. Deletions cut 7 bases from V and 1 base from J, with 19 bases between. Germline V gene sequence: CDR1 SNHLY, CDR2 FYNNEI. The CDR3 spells CASIQVPRGPQETQYF. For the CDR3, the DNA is TGTGCCAGCATTCAGGTTCCGAGGGGTCCCCAAGAGACCCAGTACTTC.

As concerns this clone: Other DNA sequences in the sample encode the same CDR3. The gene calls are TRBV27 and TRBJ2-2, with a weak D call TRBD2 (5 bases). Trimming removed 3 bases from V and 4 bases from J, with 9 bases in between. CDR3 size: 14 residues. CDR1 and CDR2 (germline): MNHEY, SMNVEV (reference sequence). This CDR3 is CASSFGVGTGELFF. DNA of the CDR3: TGTGCCAGCAGTTTCGGGGTCGGCACCGGGGAGCTGTTTTTT.

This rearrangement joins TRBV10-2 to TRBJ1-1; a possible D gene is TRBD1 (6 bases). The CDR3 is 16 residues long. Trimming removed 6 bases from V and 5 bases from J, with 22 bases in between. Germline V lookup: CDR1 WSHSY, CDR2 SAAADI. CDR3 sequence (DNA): TGCGCCAGCAGAGAACGACAGGCGGGTGGGAAGACTGAAGCTTTCTTT. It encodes CASRERQAGGKTEAFF.

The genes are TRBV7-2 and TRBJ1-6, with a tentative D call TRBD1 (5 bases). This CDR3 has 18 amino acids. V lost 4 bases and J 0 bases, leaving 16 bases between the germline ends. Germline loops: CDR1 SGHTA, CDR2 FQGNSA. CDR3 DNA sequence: TGTGCCAGCAGCTCTTTCAAGACAGCCAGCTCCTATAATTCACCCCTCCACTTT. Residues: CASSSFKTASSYNSPLHF.

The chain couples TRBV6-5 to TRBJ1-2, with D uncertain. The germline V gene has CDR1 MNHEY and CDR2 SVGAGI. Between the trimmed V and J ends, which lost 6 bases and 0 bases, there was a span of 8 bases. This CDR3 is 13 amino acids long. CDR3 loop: CASRETPNYGYTF. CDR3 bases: TGTGCCAGCAGAGAGACACCTAACTATGGCTACACCTTC.

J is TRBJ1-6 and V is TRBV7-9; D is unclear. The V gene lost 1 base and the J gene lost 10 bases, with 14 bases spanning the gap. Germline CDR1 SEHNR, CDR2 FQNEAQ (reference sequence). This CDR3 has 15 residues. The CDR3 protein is CASSLGSGLGSPLHF. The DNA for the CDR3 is TGTGCCAGCAGCTTAGGAAGCGGTCTCGGGTCACCCCTCCACTTT.

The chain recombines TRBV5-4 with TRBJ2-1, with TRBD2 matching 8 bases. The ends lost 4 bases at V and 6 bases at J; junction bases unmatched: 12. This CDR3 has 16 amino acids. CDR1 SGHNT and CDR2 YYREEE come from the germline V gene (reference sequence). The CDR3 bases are TGTGCCAGCAGCATGAACGGGGGGGGACTACTCAATGAGCAGTTCTTC. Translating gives CASSMNGGGLLNEQFF.

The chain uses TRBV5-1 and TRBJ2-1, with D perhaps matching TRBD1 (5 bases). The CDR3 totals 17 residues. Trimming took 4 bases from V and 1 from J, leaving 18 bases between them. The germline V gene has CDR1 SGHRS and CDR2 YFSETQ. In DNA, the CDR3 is TGCGCCAGCAGCCTCCCGCGCGACAGAGTTTCCTACAATGAGCAGTTCTTC. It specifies CASSLPRDRVSYNEQFF.

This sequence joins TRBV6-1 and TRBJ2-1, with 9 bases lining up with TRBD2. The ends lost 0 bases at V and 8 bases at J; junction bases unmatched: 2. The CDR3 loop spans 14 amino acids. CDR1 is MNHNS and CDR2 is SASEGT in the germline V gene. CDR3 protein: CASSEALAGHEQFF. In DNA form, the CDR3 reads TGTGCCAGCAGTGAAGCGCTAGCGGGACATGAGCAGTTCTTC.

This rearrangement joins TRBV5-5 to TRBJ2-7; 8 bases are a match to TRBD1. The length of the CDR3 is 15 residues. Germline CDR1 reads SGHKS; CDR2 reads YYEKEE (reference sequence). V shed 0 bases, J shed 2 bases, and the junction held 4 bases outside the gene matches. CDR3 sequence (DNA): TGTGCCAGCAGCTTGGACAGGACAGGGACCTACGAGCAGTACTTC. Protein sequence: CASSLDRTGTYEQYF.

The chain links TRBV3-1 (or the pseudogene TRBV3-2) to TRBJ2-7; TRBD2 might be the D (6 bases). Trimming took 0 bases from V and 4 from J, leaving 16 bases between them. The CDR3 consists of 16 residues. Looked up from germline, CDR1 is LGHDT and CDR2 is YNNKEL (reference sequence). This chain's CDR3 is CASSQEGDSGTYEQYF. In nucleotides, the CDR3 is TGTGCCAGCAGCCAAGAGGGGGACTCCGGCACATACGAGCAGTACTTC.

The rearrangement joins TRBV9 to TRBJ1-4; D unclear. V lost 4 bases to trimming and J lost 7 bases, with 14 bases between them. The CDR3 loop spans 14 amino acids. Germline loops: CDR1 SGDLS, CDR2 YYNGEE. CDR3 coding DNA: TGTGCCAGCAGCTCCGCTGGAGTTGTTGAAAAACTGTTTTTT. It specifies CASSSAGVVEKLFF.

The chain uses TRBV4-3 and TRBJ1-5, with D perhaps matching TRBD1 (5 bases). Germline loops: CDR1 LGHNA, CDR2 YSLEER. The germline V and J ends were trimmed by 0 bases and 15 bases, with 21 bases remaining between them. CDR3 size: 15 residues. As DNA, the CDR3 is TGCGCCAGCAGCCAAGAGAGGGGCGCGGGCTTTATCCTGCATTTT. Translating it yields CASSQERGAGFILHF.

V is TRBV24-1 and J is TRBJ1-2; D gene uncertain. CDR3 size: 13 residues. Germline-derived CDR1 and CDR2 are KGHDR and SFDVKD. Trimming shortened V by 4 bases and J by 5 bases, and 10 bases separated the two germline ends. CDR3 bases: TGTGCCACCAGTGAGTCTTTGGGGTATGGCTACACCTTC. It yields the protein CATSESLGYGYTF.

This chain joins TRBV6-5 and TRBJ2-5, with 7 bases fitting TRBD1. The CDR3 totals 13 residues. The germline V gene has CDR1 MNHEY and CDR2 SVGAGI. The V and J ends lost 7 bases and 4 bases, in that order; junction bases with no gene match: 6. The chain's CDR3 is CASIDRVRETQYF. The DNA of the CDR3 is TGTGCCAGCATCGACAGGGTGCGAGAGACCCAGTACTTC.